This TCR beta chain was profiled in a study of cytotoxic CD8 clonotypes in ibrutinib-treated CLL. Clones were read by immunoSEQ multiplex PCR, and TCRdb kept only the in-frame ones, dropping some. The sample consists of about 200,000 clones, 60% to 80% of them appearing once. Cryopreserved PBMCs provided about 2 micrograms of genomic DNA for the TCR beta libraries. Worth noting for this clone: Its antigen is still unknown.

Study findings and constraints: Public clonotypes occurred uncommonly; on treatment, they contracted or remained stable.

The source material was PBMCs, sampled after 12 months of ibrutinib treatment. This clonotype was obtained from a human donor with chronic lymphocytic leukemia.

The CDR3 is CASSQGDRMNTEAFF. The CDR3 nucleotides read TGTGCCAGCAGCCAAGGGGACAGAATGAACACTGAAGCTTTCTTT. The chain employs TRBV7-9 and TRBJ1-1; 7 bases are shared with TRBD1. There are 15 residues in the CDR3. Trimming removed 5 bases from V and 0 bases from J; junction bases left unmatched: 6. Germline CDR1 SEHNR, CDR2 FQNEAQ (reference sequence). Looking up the rest from reference TRBV7-9 and TRBJ1-1 gives the full variable domain: DTGVSQNPRHKITKRGQNVTFRCDPISEHNRLYWYRQTLGQGPEFLTYFQNEAQLEKSRLLSDRFSAERPKGSFSTLEIQRTEQGDSAMYLCASSQGDRMNTEAFFGQGTRLTVV.